Reported below is one TCR beta chain. Its antigen remains undetermined. Qualities for individual bases were not recorded, and no much larger clone is one base off. Receptors were amplified or captured by the immunoSEQ multiplex PCR assay. The multiplex PCR relied on a mix of 60 forward primers for TCR Vbeta segments and 13 reverse primers for TCR Jbeta segments. Amplification of the CDR3 region of rearranged TCR beta genes was performed with a multiplex PCR assay on genomic DNA. Amplified TCR beta libraries were sequenced as 87-base-pair reads on the Illumina HiSeq System. The authors processed their data as follows. In a later analysis, roughly 80 million unique TCR beta chains were counted across the 690 or so repertoires, and around 10 million of these chains were shared by at least two donors. A nearest-neighbor algorithm error-corrected the raw reads and collapsed the reads into unique sequences, merging closely related sequences to remove PCR and sequencing errors. CDR3 sequences were aligned to IMGT reference sequences to assign V, D and J gene segments. For a sequence to be retained, a match of at least six nucleotides was required to both a V gene segment and a J gene segment. A rearrangement was called productive if the CDR3 had no stop codons and remained in frame with V and J, and every other rearrangement was called non-productive. Following IMGT convention, CDR3 was defined as the stretch from the second conserved V-encoded cysteine to the conserved J-encoded phenylalanine. Sequences without an unambiguous match to a single V gene segment were excluded from the earlier analysis of 450 to 650 of the donors. An earlier analysis of several hundred of the donors classified V segments as functional when productive rearrangements were above 56.7% and as segregating when the standard deviation between donors was above 5%. A statistical classification framework was built to diagnose cytomegalovirus status from the catalog of TCR beta chain sequences. In a later analysis, TCR nucleotide sequences were compared against IMGT/GENE-DB human TR gene sequences so that V and J genes could be assigned. Using the TCRdist pipeline, a later analysis assigned CDR3 sequences along with most-parsimonious VDJ recombination scenarios. In a later analysis, every TCR beta chain was defined by the combination of its CDR3 amino acid sequence and its V-gene family, and reads without a unique V-gene family were dropped. To address suspected cross-contamination and a sequencing artifact, a later analysis removed a few hundred highly shared, low-generation-probability nucleotide sequences. In a later analysis, a clonal expansion index was calculated for each public chain from normalized within-repertoire ranks of inferred template counts. In a later analysis, generation probabilities were computed using a VDJ recombination model fitted to out-of-frame rearrangements, and the results were checked against IGoR. A later analysis scored TCR-TCR, TCR-HLA and TCR-CMV co-occurrence with hypergeometric tests, applying a repertoire-size bias correction to TCR pairs. A later analysis estimated false discovery rates by permuting HLA or CMV assignments 20 times. A later analysis grouped co-occurring TCRs with DBSCAN, adding TCRdist sequence similarity when clustering within HLA-allele-positive subsets. Repertoires with fewer than 30,000 or more than 120,000 public chains were left out of co-occurrence clustering, as were about 5 repertoires with anomalous nucleotide sharing. Sourced from immuneACCESS, this table was stored by TCRdb with only in-frame sequences that have V and J called. A share of the clones is absent; for the studies checked, an unresolved V gene accounts for under half, and the remainder has no known explanation. V, J and clone size derive from that table, while D and trimming were established from the DNA sequence. The sample contains 130,000 to 150,000 clones, 80% to 85% of them found a single time. The biggest ten clones account for approximately 2.9% of the sample.

This record comes from a study of cytomegalovirus exposure and HLA in healthy donors (dated by TCRdb to 2017 to 2019). Concerning the study at large: An earlier analysis of about 530 of the donors reported around 280 Gb of sequence data and around 120 million unique TCR beta sequences obtained from about 170 million T cells. Approximately 300 gigabases of sequencing data and 75 million to 85 million unique TCR sequences made up an early release that covered over 550 HLA-typed donors. Among the roughly 400 genotyped donors, 75% to 90% belonged to the genetic ancestry cluster associated with self-reported Caucasian donors. The study was designed to test whether signatures of past pathogen exposure could be identified by cataloging public T cell receptors. Using immunosequencing, the study profiled T cell repertoires from 640 or so subjects and related those repertoires to cytomegalovirus serostatus. Besides the first cohort of 550 to 750 subjects, a separate validation cohort made up of around 120 different subjects was used. High-throughput TCR immunosequencing, statistical association of individual TCRs with disease status, and machine learning were combined to predict cytomegalovirus infection status. A later analysis re-analyzed previously published TCR beta repertoires from roughly 690 donors and added high-resolution HLA genotyping to study TCR occurrence patterns. Rather than using new phenotypic data, the later analysis identified candidate immune exposures from TCR beta sequences and from how often those sequences occurred across donors. An earlier analysis of around 640 of the donors used high-throughput TCR beta sequencing to judge whether each TCR beta V gene segment behaved as functional or pseudogenic. Donor age, sex, ethnicity and CMV serostatus were compiled together with the repertoire data. Genome-wide SNP genotypes for about 55% of the 666 donors were used in a later genetic analysis, which treated that subset as a discovery cohort. Every repertoire in the discovery cohort had been generated on one and the same sequencing platform. HLA typing included class I and class II loci at four-digit resolution. The number of donors typed differed by locus, with about 629-640 for A, B, C, DRB1 and DQB1, about 500 for DQA1, over 600 for DPA1, and some 440 for DPB1. Four or five DR-DQ haplotypes were treated as single units for association and clustering because of strong linkage in the cohort. Across around 400 genotyped donors of the cohort, an average of approximately 240,000 unique TCR beta nucleotide sequences per donor were sequenced, and 15% to 20% of those sequences were non-productive. What the study reported, not specific to this receptor: Across donors, most TCR sequences were observed very rarely, whereas some public TCRs were present in many individuals. A further reported finding was that TCR beta sequences accurately predicted the HLA-A and HLA-B alleles for most subjects in the first cohort. Because counts were too low, roughly 17 rarely observed V segments, including chromosome 9 orphons, were left out of the earlier analysis of 500 to 750 of the donors. The authors suggested that the approach could potentially be extended to other disease states and immunological phenotypes. In a later analysis, several top co-occurrence clusters were reported to appear linked to parvovirus B19, influenza, CMV and Epstein-Barr virus. A few of the identified cytomegalovirus-associated TCR beta chains were confirmed in vitro to be specific for cytomegalovirus antigens. Compared with equally common non-associated chains, HLA-associated TCR beta chains in a later analysis were more clonally expanded and had lower generation probabilities. This cohort had only TCR beta chains sequenced, and the lack of alpha or paired-chain data limited which features could be detected. In an earlier analysis of under 600 of the donors, most TCR beta V segments were observed in productive rearrangements about 87% or about 30% of the time, broadly matching IMGT annotations. According to a later analysis, most CMV-associated TCR beta chains appeared to be HLA-restricted, and the HLA associations seemed to be driven largely by CMV exposure. Sequencing depth was assumed to be roughly uniform across donors in the presence/absence analyses, though that assumption may not hold. A cluster of highly shared sequence variants was judged likely to represent a technical artifact of the sequencing pipeline. In a later analysis, TCR association rates were found to vary across HLA loci, with the most associated TCRs seen for DRB1 alleles and the fewest for HLA-C alleles. A total of 150 to 200 TCR beta chains were listed by the study as associated with cytomegalovirus. Correlated functional status among segregating V segments might be attributable to linkage disequilibrium, but an unknown experimental factor could not be ruled out. The classifier was reported to diagnose cytomegalovirus status with high specificity and sensitivity in both the original and validation cohorts. Immune exposure information for the cohort was limited to CMV serostatus. The 87-base-pair reads could not distinguish some IMGT-functional V segments, including TRBV6-2 and TRBV6-3, so those segments were excluded. A later analysis associated 15,000 or so TCR beta sequences with specific HLA alleles at a false discovery rate of 0.05. Because some donors lacked HLA typing at each locus, the association tests relied only on the typed subset. In a later genetic analysis, fewer N-insertions in productive TCRs were reported among donors in an Asian-associated ancestry cluster than the 666-donor mean. Strong co-occurrence of HLA alleles, especially DR and DQ, made assigning TCR associations to individual alleles difficult. An association between a missense DCLRE1C variant and V-gene and J-gene trimming of TCR beta chains was found in a later genetic analysis and replicated in an independent cohort.

The cohort consisted of 600 to 750 healthy bone marrow donors. All cohort members were sampled while nominally healthy, although unrecorded immune exposures were likely present. The donor tested CMV seronegative and was one of the 352 seronegative cohort members. A peripheral blood sample was collected from each donor, and TCR beta sequencing was performed on peripheral blood mononuclear cells. The Qiagen DNeasy Blood Extraction Kit was used to extract genomic DNA from the blood cell samples. The germline V gene supplies CDR1 SGHNT and CDR2 YENEEA. The CDR3 contains 18 residues, cysteine and phenylalanine counted. Of all the DNA, just the CDR3 is kept, 54 bases in frame from base 1. Germline trimming: 5 bases from V, 0 bases from J; junction bases outside gene matches: 7.

The chain links TRBV11-3 with TRBJ2-2, with TRBD1 identical over 12 junction bases. This TCR derives from a woman between 25 and 40 years old in good health and CMV-seronegative. The sample was PBMCs. The bases read TGTGCCAGCAGCCCAGTGGGACAGGGGGCCGCGAACACCGGGGAGCTGTTTTTT. It codes for CASSPVGQGAANTGELFF. Outside the CDR3, residues come from the reference TRBV11-3 and TRBJ2-2 proteins, so the full variable domain is: EAGVVQSPRYKIIEKKQPVAFWCNPISGHNTLYWYLQNLGQGPELLIRYENEEAVDDSQLPKDRFSAERLKGVDSTLKIQPAELGDSAVYLCASSPVGQGAANTGELFFGEGSRLTVL.